These 13 T cell receptor beta chains originate from one sample sequenced in a study of blood T cell repertoires in COVID-19. Libraries were prepared by immunoSEQ multiplex PCR; TCRdb keeps only in-frame clonotypes and omits some of them. The profile shows roughly 30,000 clones, 80% to 90% of them singletons. Specimen: peripheral blood. Every receptor here comes from a man older than 75 with acute or convalescent COVID-19.

V and J are TRBV7-9 and TRBJ1-3; D remains ambiguous. Germline CDR1 is SEHNR and CDR2 is FQNEAQ (reference sequence). V lost 3 bases and J 6 bases, leaving 15 bases between the germline ends. The length of the CDR3 is 15 residues. For the CDR3, the DNA is TGTGCCAGCAGCTTTAATAGACACATCATAAACACCATATATTTT. It codes for CASSFNRHIINTIYF.

The chain joins TRBV5-1 to TRBJ1-2, with 10 bases aligning to TRBD1. The CDR3 covers 16 residues. J lost 2 bases, V lost 4 bases, and 8 bases had no gene match. Germline CDR1 and CDR2: SGHRS and YFSETQ. CDR3 loop: CASSPGQGERNYGYTF. CDR3 nucleotide sequence: TGCGCCAGCAGCCCAGGACAGGGGGAGCGGAACTATGGCTACACCTTC.

The rearrangement links TRBV6-5 to TRBJ1-1; D remains ambiguous. Germline CDR1 MNHEY, CDR2 SVGAGI. The CDR3 consists of 11 residues. Trimming left V 6 bases short and J 9 bases short, with 11 bases between. CDR3 sequence reads: CASRGRIQAFF. CDR3 nucleotides: TGTGCCAGCAGGGGCCGAATTCAAGCTTTCTTT.

V and J are TRBV5-4 and TRBJ1-4, with 7 bases lining up with TRBD1. V lost 2 bases and J lost 6; bases outside the gene matches: 4. Per the germline V gene, CDR1 is SGHNT and CDR2 is YYREEE (reference sequence). The CDR3 loop spans 14 amino acids. The CDR3 nucleotides are TGTGCCAGCAGCTTCAGGGGGGCGGATGAAAAACTGTTTTTT. As protein: CASSFRGADEKLFF.

The V and J genes are TRBV6-5 and TRBJ2-1, with D maybe TRBD2 (5 bases). Germline V gene data show CDR1 as MNHEY and CDR2 as SVGAGI. CDR3 length: 14 amino acids. Trimming left V 7 bases short and J 6 bases short, with 16 bases between. The chain's CDR3 is CASTEGPTPNEQFF. Here the CDR3 DNA reads TGTGCCAGCACCGAGGGCCCTACCCCCAATGAGCAGTTCTTC.

The rearrangement uses TRBV3-1 (or the pseudogene TRBV3-2) and TRBJ2-7; D uncertain. Deletions cut 1 base from V and 5 bases from J, with 6 bases between. From germline, CDR1 is LGHDT and CDR2 YNNKEL (reference sequence). There are 12 residues in the CDR3. The CDR3 DNA reads as TGTGCCAGCAGCCAAGTTAGCCACGAGCAGTACTTC. Amino acids: CASSQVSHEQYF.

The chain has TRBV3-1 (or the pseudogene TRBV3-2) and TRBJ1-6; 11 bases agree with TRBD1. The CDR3 totals 18 residues. V shed 4 bases and J 0 bases; nucleotides not matched to a gene: 5. Germline V lookup: CDR1 LGHDT, CDR2 YNNKEL (reference sequence). The CDR3 region has the DNA TGTGCCAGCAGCCTCCGGGACAGGGGGAGCTCCTATAATTCACCCCTCCACTTT. Translation gives CASSLRDRGSSYNSPLHF.

The V and J genes are TRBV6-4 and TRBJ2-2, with D tentatively TRBD1 (6 bases). Per germline, CDR1 MRHNA and CDR2 SNTAGT. The V gene lost 3 bases and the J gene lost 1 base, with 9 bases spanning the gap. The CDR3 covers 15 residues. Written as DNA, the CDR3 is TGTGCCAGCAGTGAACAGGGTGTGAACACCGGGGAGCTGTTTTTT. As protein: CASSEQGVNTGELFF.

The chain uses TRBV9 and TRBJ1-3; 8 bases match TRBD1. With V trimmed by 5 bases and J by 1 base, 8 bases remained unmatched. Germline V gives CDR1 SGDLS, CDR2 YYNGEE. This CDR3 contains 16 residues. This chain's CDR3 is CASSRNGQGSGNTIYF. DNA for the CDR3: TGTGCCAGCAGTCGAAATGGACAGGGATCTGGAAACACCATATATTTT.

The genes are TRBV2 and TRBJ2-7, with 10 bases fitting TRBD2. The CDR3 extends over 15 amino acids. Germline V gene lookup returns CDR1 SNHLY and CDR2 FYNNEI. Unmatched junction bases numbered 11, after V lost 6 bases and J lost 6 bases. The CDR3 reads CASRPGASGSSEQYF. CDR3 DNA sequence: TGTGCCAGCAGGCCCGGGGCTAGCGGGAGCAGCGAGCAGTACTTC.

This chain connects TRBV18 to TRBJ1-1; D is perhaps TRBD1 (6 bases). This CDR3 region has 15 residues. Germline V CDR1 and CDR2: KGHSH, LQKENI. The V end was cut by 2 bases, the J end by 4 bases, with 14 bases between. CDR3 sequence (DNA): TGTGCCAGCTCACCAGGGGAAGGGGGGGCCACTGAAGCTTTCTTT. Encoded protein: CASSPGEGGATEAFF.

V usage is TRBV29-1 and J usage is TRBJ1-1; D unclear. With 3 bases removed from V and 4 bases from J, the gap between germline ends came to 15 bases. The CDR3 sequence is 14 residues long. Germline V gives CDR1 SQVTM, CDR2 ANQGSEA. CDR3 loop: CSVEVPGWGTEAFF. The CDR3 bases are TGCAGCGTTGAGGTCCCGGGATGGGGCACTGAAGCTTTCTTT.

This sequence joins TRBV2 and TRBJ2-3, with D maybe TRBD2 (5 bases). The CDR3 has 14 residues. Germline V CDR1 and CDR2: SNHLY, FYNNEI. With 6 bases removed from V and 0 bases from J, the gap between germline ends came to 10 bases. This CDR3 is CASSLLGSTDTQYF. CDR3 nucleotides: TGTGCCAGCAGCCTACTAGGGAGCACAGATACGCAGTATTTT. The full variable domain, rest sourced from reference TRBV2 and TRBJ2-3, is EPEVTQTPSHQVTQMGQEVILRCVPISNHLYFYWYRQILGQKVEFLVSFYNNEISEKSEIFDDQFSVERPDGSNFTLKIRSTKLEDSAMYFCASSLLGSTDTQYFGPGTRLTVL.